The 13 T cell receptor beta chains below were found in one sample sequenced in a study of CD8 T cells in ankylosing spondylitis. TCRdb called the 5' RACE reads again in MiXCR, with one record for every CDR3 protein. The sample lists about 100,000 distinct CDR3 sequences, roughly 8.3% occurring once. Sequenced: blood, either unsorted or a sorted T cell fraction (not recorded which). These receptors all come from a male donor with ankylosing spondylitis or in good health (not recorded which).

This clonotype was detected many times. V gene TRBV12-3 or TRBV12-4 combines with J gene TRBJ1-2; D gene ambiguous. This CDR3 region has 16 residues. Trimming took off 6 bases at V and 0 bases at J, with 17 bases between the two ends. CDR3 coding DNA: TGTGCCAGCAGCGCTACGTTGGGATCCGCTAACTATGGCTACACCTTC. Amino acid sequence: CASSATLGSANYGYTF.

This clonotype was picked up many times. V usage is TRBV20-1 and J usage is TRBJ2-7; D possibly matches TRBD1 or TRBD2 (6 bases each). Germline V gene lookup returns CDR1 DFQATT and CDR2 SNEGSKA (reference sequence). V dropped 3 bases and J dropped 4 bases, with 13 bases sitting between them. The CDR3 contains 13 residues. This CDR3 reads CSASRGDRYEQYF. CDR3 coding DNA: TGCAGTGCTAGTAGGGGGGACCGTTACGAGCAGTACTTC.

Ten or more counts support this clonotype. The chain is built from TRBV5-1 and TRBJ2-1; 10 bases map to TRBD2. Per germline, CDR1 SGHRS and CDR2 YFSETQ. The CDR3 sequence is 15 residues long. With V trimmed by 0 bases and J by 4 bases, 1 base remained unmatched. The CDR3 here is CASSLGTSGYNEQFF. CDR3 in DNA: TGCGCCAGCAGCTTGGGGACTAGCGGATACAATGAGCAGTTCTTC.

A single count supports this clonotype. This chain connects TRBV6-5 to TRBJ2-1; D call uncertain. Germline V gene data show CDR1 as MNHEY and CDR2 as SVGAGI. This CDR3 is 14 amino acids long. V gave up 7 bases and J gave up 0 bases, with 10 bases separating them. The CDR3 region is CASKSISSYNEQFF. In nucleotides, the CDR3 is TGTGCCAGCAAGTCAATTAGCTCCTACAATGAGCAGTTCTTC.

This clonotype came up many times. The CDR3 DNA reads TGTGCCAGCAGTGAAGGCGGGATATTGTCGGATACGCAGTATTTT. Its translation: CASSEGGILSDTQYF. V usage is TRBV6-1 and J usage is TRBJ2-3; D is possibly TRBD2 (6 bases). Germline values: CDR1 MNHNS, CDR2 SASEGT. Trimming pared 1 base from V and 6 bases from J, leaving 14 bases between. This CDR3 comprises 15 residues.

The table lists this clonotype with many counts. V gene TRBV20-1 combines with J gene TRBJ2-7; D is unclear. V lost 6 bases and J lost 1, with 19 bases in between. Looked up from germline, CDR1 is DFQATT and CDR2 is SNEGSKA (reference sequence). The CDR3 has 15 residues. In DNA, the CDR3 is TGCAGTGCCTCTAAAGGGATATCCCATTCCTACGAGCAGTACTTC. Its translation: CSASKGISHSYEQYF.

This clonotype came up many times. V gene TRBV7-2 combines with J gene TRBJ1-1; a weak D match, TRBD1 (5 bases). Germline CDR1 is SGHTA and CDR2 is FQGNSA. Trimming left V 1 base short and J 3 bases short, with 9 bases between. CDR3 size: 14 residues. The chain's CDR3 is CASSLEGRHTEAFF. The CDR3 region has the DNA TGTGCCAGCAGCTTAGAGGGGAGGCACACTGAAGCTTTCTTT. Variable domain in full (rest from reference TRBV7-2 and TRBJ1-1): GAGVSQSPSNKVTEKGKDVELRCDPISGHTALYWYRQSLGQGLEFLIYFQGNSAPDKSGLPSDRFSAERTGGSVSTLTIQRTQQEDSAVYLCASSLEGRHTEAFFGQGTRLTVV.

The J gene is TRBJ2-1, the V gene TRBV9; tentatively, D is TRBD1 (6 bases). Trimming cost V 2 bases and J 5 bases, with 17 bases left between them. Germline assignment: CDR1 SGDLS and CDR2 YYNGEE. This CDR3 is 16 amino acids long. The CDR3 reads CASSVPRSPGDNEQFF. For the CDR3, the DNA is TGTGCCAGCAGCGTCCCCCGGTCCCCAGGGGACAATGAGCAGTTCTTC.

This clonotype was picked up many times. The chain combines TRBV12-3 or TRBV12-4 with TRBJ2-3; D is undetermined. The CDR3 extends over 10 amino acids. V lost 10 bases, J lost 3 bases, and 5 bases lay in between. In DNA, the CDR3 is TGTGCCATTTCGACAGATACGCAGTATTTT. It is translated as CAISTDTQYF.

This clonotype was counted ten times or more. V gene TRBV5-5 combines with J gene TRBJ2-3, with D possibly being TRBD1 or TRBD2 (6 bases each). CDR3 size: 15 residues. V lost 4 bases and J lost 3, with 15 bases in between. CDR1 is SGHKS and CDR2 is YYEKEE in the germline V gene (reference sequence). The CDR3 nucleotides read TGTGCCAGCAGCCGTCCGGGGGCGTCAACAGATACGCAGTATTTT. It codes for CASSRPGASTDTQYF.

This clonotype was detected ten times or more. The chain employs TRBV18 and TRBJ1-2; 9 nucleotides align to TRBD1. V lost 0 bases to trimming and J lost 2 bases; unmatched junction nucleotides: 7. The CDR3 sequence is 17 residues long. Germline CDR1 is KGHSH and CDR2 is LQKENI. CDR3 protein: CASSPPGQGRGNYGYTF. The DNA of the CDR3 is TGTGCCAGCTCACCACCCGGACAGGGGAGGGGAAACTATGGCTACACCTTC.

The sample holds many counts of this clonotype. Its ends do not fully match the called genes, so a read error is possible. The chain joins TRBV12-3 or TRBV12-4 to TRBJ1-1; perhaps TRBD1 as D (5 bases). The CDR3 length is 14 residues. As DNA, the CDR3 is TGTGCCAGCAGCATAAGTCGGGGGAACCCTGAAGCTTTCTTT. Amino acid sequence: CASSISRGNPEAFF.

In its sample, this clonotype was seen many times. The chain links TRBV19 to TRBJ1-5; perhaps TRBD1 as D (5 bases). Germline values: CDR1 LNHDA, CDR2 SQIVND (reference sequence). The CDR3 has 17 residues. Deletions cut 5 bases from V and 4 bases from J, with 21 bases between. The CDR3 loop reads CASSLSSGTAANQPQHF. The CDR3, as DNA: TGTGCCAGTAGTCTGTCGAGCGGGACGGCAGCTAATCAGCCCCAGCATTTT.